Shown below are 19 T cell receptor beta chains from a single sample sequenced in a study of response to subunit inactivated influenza vaccine. TCRdb ran MiXCR on the RT-PCR reads and lists one entry per CDR3 protein. The sample has roughly 710,000 distinct CDR3 sequences; about 15% are singletons. The source was PBMCs from blood, collected about 14 days before vaccination. Source of these receptors: a man aged 45 to 65 who received an inactivated influenza vaccine.

This clonotype came up a few times. J is TRBJ2-3 and V is TRBV20-1, with D perhaps TRBD2 (6 bases). V lost 6 bases and J 4 bases, leaving 20 bases between the germline ends. Germline-derived CDR1 and CDR2 are DFQATT and SNEGSKA (reference sequence). This CDR3 has 15 amino acids. The CDR3 here is CSAPAGGKMSDTQYF. The CDR3, as DNA: TGCAGTGCCCCCGCCGGGGGAAAGATGTCAGATACGCAGTATTTT.

V gene TRBV6-2 or TRBV6-3 combines with J gene TRBJ2-7; D not certain. This CDR3 spans 12 amino acids. Per the germline V gene, CDR1 is MNHEY and CDR2 is SVGEGT. V gave up 6 bases and J gave up 6 bases, with 12 bases separating them. The DNA for the CDR3 is TGTGCCAGCAGCAAACCTTTCCTCGAGCAGTACTTC. It is translated as CASSKPFLEQYF.

This clonotype was seen only a few times. The rearrangement uses TRBV28 and TRBJ2-1; 9 nucleotides align to TRBD2. The CDR3 covers 18 residues. Germline V lookup: CDR1 MDHEN, CDR2 SYDVKM. The V and J ends lost 4 bases and 0 bases, in that order; junction bases with no gene match: 10. The CDR3 protein is CASSSPRSGSGSYNEQFF. DNA for the CDR3: TGTGCCAGCAGTTCCCCCCGTAGCGGGAGTGGCTCCTACAATGAGCAGTTCTTC.

This clonotype appeared a few times. This chain's CDR3 is CASSWTGTLKEKLFF. CDR3 nucleotides: TGCGCCAGCAGCTGGACCGGGACATTGAAGGAAAAACTGTTTTTT. The V gene is TRBV5-1, the J gene TRBJ1-4; tentatively, D is TRBD1 (6 bases). The V end was cut by 3 bases, the J end by 8 bases, with 17 bases between. This CDR3 is 15 amino acids long. Per the germline V gene, CDR1 is SGHRS and CDR2 is YFSETQ. Full variable domain (outside the CDR3, taken from reference TRBV5-1 and TRBJ1-4): KAGVTQTPRYLIKTRGQQVTLSCSPISGHRSVSWYQQTPGQGLQFLFEYFSETQRNKGNFPGRFSGRQFSNSRSEMNVSTLELGDSALYLCASSWTGTLKEKLFFGSGTQLSVL.

The CDR3 sequence: CSAAGDTDTQYF. CDR3 nucleotide sequence: TGCAGTGCTGCTGGGGACACAGATACGCAGTATTTT. This chain connects TRBV20-1 to TRBJ2-3, with D unresolved. V lost 5 bases to trimming and J lost 2 bases, with 8 bases between them. CDR3 length equals 12 residues. Germline lookup yields CDR1 DFQATT and CDR2 SNEGSKA (reference sequence).

This clonotype was detected a few times. The rearrangement links TRBV9 to TRBJ2-7, with TRBD2 matching over 10 bases. After removal of 4 bases from V and 5 bases from J, the junction contained 3 bases not matched to a gene. The CDR3 totals 13 residues. CDR1 SGDLS and CDR2 YYNGEE come from the germline V gene. The CDR3, as DNA: TGTGCCAGCAGCTCTAGCGGGAGCAACGAGCAGTACTTC. Translating gives CASSSSGSNEQYF.

In its sample, this clonotype was seen many times. The rearrangement links TRBV20-1 to TRBJ2-5; maybe TRBD1 (6 bases). CDR3 length equals 12 residues. The germline V and J ends were trimmed by 6 bases and 0 bases, with 8 bases remaining between them. Germline values: CDR1 DFQATT, CDR2 SNEGSKA (reference sequence). The CDR3, as DNA: TGCAGTGCAAGGACAGACCAAGAGACCCAGTACTTC. This encodes CSARTDQETQYF.

CDR3 coding DNA: TGCGCCAGCAGCTTGGGGTCTGGTAGCGGGATCTACGAGCAGTACTTC. The encoded protein is CASSLGSGSGIYEQYF. J is TRBJ2-7 and V is TRBV5-1; 8 bases are a match to TRBD2. Germline trimming cut 0 bases from V and 3 bases from J; bases unmatched to any gene: 8. The CDR3 consists of 16 residues. CDR1 and CDR2 (germline): SGHRS, YFSETQ.

This clonotype was counted at least ten times. V usage is TRBV9 and J usage is TRBJ2-3; D remains unclear. The V and J ends lost 0 bases and 0 bases respectively, with 8 bases between them. This CDR3 is 15 amino acids long. Germline loops: CDR1 SGDLS, CDR2 YYNGEE. DNA of the CDR3: TGTGCCAGCAGCGTAGTAGCCGGTAGCACAGATACGCAGTATTTT. Residues: CASSVVAGSTDTQYF.

This clonotype was picked up a small number of times. At one boundary the junction diverges from the germline segment, which might be a read error. The chain employs TRBV6-6 and TRBJ2-3; D uncertain. Germline V lookup: CDR1 MNHNY, CDR2 SVGAGI (reference sequence). The length of the CDR3 is 13 residues. CDR3 region: CASSSRYTDTQYF. CDR3 sequence (DNA): TGTGCCAGCAGTTCCCGTTACACAGATACACAGTATTTT.

V gene TRBV7-3 combines with J gene TRBJ2-7; D is possibly TRBD2 (5 bases). The CDR3 contains 17 residues. V lost 5 bases and J 7 bases, leaving 27 bases between the germline ends. Germline values: CDR1 SGHTA, CDR2 FQGTGA. The CDR3 DNA reads TGTGCCAGCAGCCCCTATTCACGTGCGGGCGGCCGTGAGGAGCAGTACTTC. Its protein is CASSPYSRAGGREEQYF.

This clonotype was seen more than once but under ten times. The chain carries TRBV29-1 and TRBJ2-1; a possible D gene is TRBD2 (6 bases). The CDR3 has 16 amino acids. In germline, CDR1 is SQVTM, CDR2 ANQGSEA. The V end lost 3 bases, the J end lost 4 bases, and 19 bases lay between the germline ends. DNA for the CDR3: TGCAGCGTTGACCTCTCTGACGGGAGACTATACAATGAGCAGTTCTTC. Translated: CSVDLSDGRLYNEQFF.

This sequence joins TRBV7-2 and TRBJ2-7; D possibly corresponds to TRBD1 (6 bases). V gave up 5 bases and J gave up 3 bases, with 11 bases separating them. CDR3 length equals 13 residues. Looked up from germline, CDR1 is SGHTA and CDR2 is FQGNSA. The CDR3 coding sequence is TGTGCCAGCAGCCGAGTCAGGGGCTACGAGCAGTACTTC. Its protein product is CASSRVRGYEQYF. The whole variable domain, filled in from reference TRBV7-2 and TRBJ2-7, reads GAGVSQSPSNKVTEKGKDVELRCDPISGHTALYWYRQSLGQGLEFLIYFQGNSAPDKSGLPSDRFSAERTGGSVSTLTIQRTQQEDSAVYLCASSRVRGYEQYFGPGTRLTVT.

The chain has TRBV12-3 or TRBV12-4 and TRBJ2-1; 7 nucleotides line up with TRBD2. CDR3 length: 15 residues. Trimming at V came to 11 bases and at J to 8 bases, leaving 18 bases not matched to a gene. CDR3 loop: CASSPLTSALDEQFF. The CDR3 bases are TGTGCCTCCAGCCCCCTTACTAGCGCCCTCGATGAGCAGTTCTTC.

This clonotype was observed at least ten times. V is TRBV10-3 and J is TRBJ1-2; 7 bases are a match to TRBD1. The CDR3 covers 17 residues. Germline V gives CDR1 ENHRY, CDR2 SYGVKD. V trimming: 6 bases; J trimming: 1 base; junction bases outside the gene matches: 14. CDR3 in DNA: TGTGCCATCAGGGCCGAAGGGGGCTCCCCTAATAACTATGGCTACACCTTC. It specifies CAIRAEGGSPNNYGYTF.

The sample holds a few counts of this clonotype. This chain uses TRBV20-1 with TRBJ2-5; D unresolved. V was cut by 3 bases and J by 2 bases, with 22 bases left in between. The CDR3 is 17 amino acids. Per the germline V gene, CDR1 is DFQATT and CDR2 is SNEGSKA (reference sequence). This CDR3 reads CSASEALGIRGQETQYF. CDR3 nucleotide sequence: TGCAGTGCTAGTGAGGCGTTGGGGATACGCGGACAAGAGACCCAGTACTTC.

This chain joins TRBV5-4 and TRBJ1-2, with D uncertain. Between the trimmed V and J ends, which lost 0 bases and 0 bases, there was a span of 9 bases. The CDR3 sequence is 15 residues long. CDR1 SGHNT and CDR2 YYREEE come from the germline V gene (reference sequence). Written as DNA, the CDR3 is TGTGCCAGCAGCTTGGGTAACCCATCTAACTATGGCTACACCTTC. Translation gives CASSLGNPSNYGYTF.

This clonotype has only a few counts. The chain employs TRBV4-1 and TRBJ2-7; D uncertain. The CDR3 runs to 13 residues. Germline V gene lookup returns CDR1 MGHRA and CDR2 YSYEKL. V lost 1 base, J lost 3 bases, and 7 bases lay in between. The chain's CDR3 is CASSQGVLYEQYF. The CDR3 DNA follows: TGCGCCAGCAGCCAAGGGGTCCTCTACGAGCAGTACTTC.

This clonotype was seen a few times. The chain couples TRBV3-1 to TRBJ2-5, with no clear D. The V gene lost 0 bases and the J gene lost 0 bases, with 8 bases spanning the gap. This CDR3 has 15 residues. Looked up from germline, CDR1 is LGHDT and CDR2 is YNNKEL (reference sequence). CDR3 nucleotides: TGTGCCAGCAGCCAAGATTTTGGGAACCAAGAGACCCAGTACTTC. It codes for CASSQDFGNQETQYF.